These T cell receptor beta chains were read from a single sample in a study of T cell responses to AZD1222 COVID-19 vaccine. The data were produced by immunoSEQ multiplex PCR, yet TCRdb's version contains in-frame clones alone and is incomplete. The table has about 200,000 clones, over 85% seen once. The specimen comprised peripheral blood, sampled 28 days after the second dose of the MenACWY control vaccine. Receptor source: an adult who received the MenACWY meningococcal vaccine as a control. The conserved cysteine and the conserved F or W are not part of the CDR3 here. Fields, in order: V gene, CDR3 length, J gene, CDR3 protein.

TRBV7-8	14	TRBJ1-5	ASDPLNRVGNQPQH
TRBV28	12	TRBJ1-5	ASSLNTANQPQH
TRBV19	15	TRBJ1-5	ASSIGDRGLGNQPQH
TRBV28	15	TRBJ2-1	ASRDALAGPQYNEQF
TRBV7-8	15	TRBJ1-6	ASSLAAAGAAGAPLH
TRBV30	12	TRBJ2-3	AWDRGLSTDTQY
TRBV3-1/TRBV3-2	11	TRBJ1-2	ASSQGQNYGYT
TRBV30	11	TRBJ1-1	AWSVQMNTEAF
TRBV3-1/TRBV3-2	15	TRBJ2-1	ASSLGLAGGGGNEQF
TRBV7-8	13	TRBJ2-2	ASSPPAAIKGELF
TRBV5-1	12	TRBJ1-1	ASSAGTANTEAF
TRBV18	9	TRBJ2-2	ASSPGGELF
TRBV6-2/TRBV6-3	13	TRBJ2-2	ASSPPGQYTGELF
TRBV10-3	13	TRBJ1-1	AISEGQGGDTEAF
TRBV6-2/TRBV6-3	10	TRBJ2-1	ASSFDNNEQF
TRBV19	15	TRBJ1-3	ASSSGDRVLSGNTIY
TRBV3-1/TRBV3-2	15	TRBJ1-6	ASSLYYRDGINSPLH
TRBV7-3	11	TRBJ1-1	ASSETPNTEAF
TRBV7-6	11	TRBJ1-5	ASSPHPSQPQH
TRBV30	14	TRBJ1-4	AWSEGDPETNEKLF
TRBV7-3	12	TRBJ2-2	ASSLTGGPGELF
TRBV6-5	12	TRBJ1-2	ASSYFGRDYGYT
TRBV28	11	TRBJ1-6	ASRSTGGSPLH
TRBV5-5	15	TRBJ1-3	ASSWGRASSSGNTIY
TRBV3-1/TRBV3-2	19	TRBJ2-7	ASSQEWGDRGHKMIRYEQY
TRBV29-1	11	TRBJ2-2	SVDNMNTGELF
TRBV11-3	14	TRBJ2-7	ASSLGGTSGYYEQY
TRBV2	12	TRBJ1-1	ASSVRTGATEAF
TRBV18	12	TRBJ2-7	ASSPQARNYEQY
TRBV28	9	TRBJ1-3	ATRSGNTIY
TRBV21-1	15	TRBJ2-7	ASSEQFSSLRLHEQY
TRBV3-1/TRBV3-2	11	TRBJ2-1	ASRQGARDEQF
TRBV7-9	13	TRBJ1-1	ASSWTAIMNTEAF
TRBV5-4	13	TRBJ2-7	ASSPAGIQSYEQY
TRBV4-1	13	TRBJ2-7	ASSQGLSVSYEQY
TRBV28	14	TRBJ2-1	ASSQILAGEYNEQF
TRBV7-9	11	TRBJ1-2	ASSIEGERGYT
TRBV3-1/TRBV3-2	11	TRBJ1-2	ASSQGIGSGYT
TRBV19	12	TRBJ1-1	ASLPDRLGVEAF
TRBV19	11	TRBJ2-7	ASSSGYSYEQY
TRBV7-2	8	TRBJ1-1	ASSLFGAF
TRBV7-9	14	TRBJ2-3	ASSLQRGQGSDTQY
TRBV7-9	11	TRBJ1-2	ASRSVPGHGYT
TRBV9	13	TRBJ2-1	ASSVGWGSYNEQF
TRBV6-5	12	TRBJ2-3	ASSFTATRDTQY
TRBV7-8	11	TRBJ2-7	ASSLTSIYEQY
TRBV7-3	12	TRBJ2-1	ASSLNRMFNEQF
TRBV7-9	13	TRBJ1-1	ASSPALPKTGEAF
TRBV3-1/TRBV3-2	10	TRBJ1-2	ASPLQVGGYT
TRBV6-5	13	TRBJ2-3	ASSYVAGGRDTQY
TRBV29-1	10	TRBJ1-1	SVHSGDTEAF